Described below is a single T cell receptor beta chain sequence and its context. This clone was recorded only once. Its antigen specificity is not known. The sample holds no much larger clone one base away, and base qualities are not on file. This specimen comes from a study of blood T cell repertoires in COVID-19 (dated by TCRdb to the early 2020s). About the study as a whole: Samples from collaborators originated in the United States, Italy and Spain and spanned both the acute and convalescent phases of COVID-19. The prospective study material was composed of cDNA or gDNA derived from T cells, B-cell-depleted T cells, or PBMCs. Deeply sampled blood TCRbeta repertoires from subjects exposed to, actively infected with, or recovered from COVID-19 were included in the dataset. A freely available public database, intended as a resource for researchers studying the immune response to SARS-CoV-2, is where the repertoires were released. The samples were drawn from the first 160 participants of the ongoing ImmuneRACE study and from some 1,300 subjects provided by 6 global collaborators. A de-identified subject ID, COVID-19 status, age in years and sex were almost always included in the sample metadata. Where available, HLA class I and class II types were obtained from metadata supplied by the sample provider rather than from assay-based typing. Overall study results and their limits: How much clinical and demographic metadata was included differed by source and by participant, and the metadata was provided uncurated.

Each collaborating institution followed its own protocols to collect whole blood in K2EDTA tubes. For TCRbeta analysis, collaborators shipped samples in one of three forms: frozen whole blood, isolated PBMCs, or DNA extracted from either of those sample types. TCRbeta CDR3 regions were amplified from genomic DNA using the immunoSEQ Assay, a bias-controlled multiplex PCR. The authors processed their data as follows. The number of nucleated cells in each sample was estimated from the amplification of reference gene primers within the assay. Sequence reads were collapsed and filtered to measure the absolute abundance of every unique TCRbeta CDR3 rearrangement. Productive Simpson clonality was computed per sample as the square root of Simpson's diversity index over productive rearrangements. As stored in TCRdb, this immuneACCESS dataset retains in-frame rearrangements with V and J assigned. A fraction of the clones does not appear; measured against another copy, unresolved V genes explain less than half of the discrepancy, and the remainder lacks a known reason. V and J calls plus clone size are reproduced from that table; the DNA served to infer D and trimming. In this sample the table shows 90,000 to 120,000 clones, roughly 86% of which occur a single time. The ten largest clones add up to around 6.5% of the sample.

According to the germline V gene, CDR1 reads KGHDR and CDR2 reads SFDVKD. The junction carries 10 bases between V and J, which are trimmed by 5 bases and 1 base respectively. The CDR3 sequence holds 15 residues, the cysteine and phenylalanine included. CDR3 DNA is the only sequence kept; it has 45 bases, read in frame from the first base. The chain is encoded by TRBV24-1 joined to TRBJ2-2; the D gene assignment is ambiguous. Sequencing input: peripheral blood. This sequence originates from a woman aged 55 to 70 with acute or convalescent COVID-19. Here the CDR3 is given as CATSATFKNTGELFF. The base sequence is TGTGCCACCAGTGCAACATTCAAGAACACCGGGGAGCTGTTTTTT.